A selection of T cell receptor beta chains follows, all from one sample in a study of T cells in Graves' hyperthyroidism and ophthalmopathy. TCRdb fed the multiplex PCR reads into MiXCR, producing one record per CDR3 protein. The table records more than 300,000 distinct CDR3 sequences, about 13% of them present only once. Specimen: blood. The receptors were sampled from a woman between 18 and 29 years old with Graves' hyperthyroidism. Each CDR3 is given without its conserved first and last residue. The order of the fields is V gene, CDR3 length, J gene, CDR3 protein.

>TRBV19|12|TRBJ1-2
ASSGDSTNYGYT
>TRBV3-1|13|TRBJ2-2
ASSQVPTNTGELF
>TRBV15|12|TRBJ2-2
ATSDGRVSGELF
>TRBV7-9|13|TRBJ2-7
ASSSNMVWGYEQY
>TRBV5-1|12|-
ASSLEGLYNEQY
>TRBV14|16|TRBJ2-7
ASSYSRVAGTGRNEQY
>TRBV6-4|12|TRBJ2-3
ASSGDGATDTQY
>TRBV19|13|TRBJ2-7
ASSKANLRTYEQY
>TRBV29-1|11|TRBJ1-5
SVGGGSNQPQH
>TRBV27|15|TRBJ1-6
ASSLLTGSLYNSPLH